The entry below describes one T cell receptor (beta chain). The antigen is not known. The repertoire was sequenced with immunoSEQ multiplex PCR; TCRdb's copy has only in-frame clones and lacks some. The table has millions of clones, 85% to 95% seen once. The entry originates in a study of shared clonotypes between healthy human individuals. Study-level points and caveats: It was anticipated that sequencing depth would influence how many clonotypes donors shared.

This CDR3 has 15 amino acids. Germline values: CDR1 SGHAT, CDR2 FQNNGV. The V and J ends lost 5 bases and 0 bases respectively, with 11 bases between them. Material: naive CD4+ T cells sorted from blood. The subset was: CD45RA+ positively selected. The TCR was taken from a man aged 18 to 30 in good health. The chain employs TRBV11-2 and TRBJ1-5, with D unresolved. CDR3 sequence (DNA): TGTGCCAGCAGCCCGGCCCCCATTAGCAATCAGCCCCAGCATTTT. Its translation is CASSPAPISNQPQHF.